The clone carrying this TCR beta chain was recorded a few times. Between the trimmed V and J ends, which lost 0 bases and 8 bases, there was a span of 18 bases. The CDR3 extends over 15 amino acids. Germline values: CDR1 SGHRS, CDR2 YFSETQ. MiXCR was run by TCRdb on the RT-PCR reads, yielding one entry per CDR3 protein. The table has hundreds of thousands of distinct CDR3 sequences, approximately 15% seen once. The chain is built from TRBV5-1 and TRBJ2-7; possible D gene TRBD1, 6 bases. The source of this sequence is a female donor in good health, serving as a healthy control. The sample comprised memory CD4+ T cells from blood. CDR3 DNA: TGCGCCAGCAGCTTGGGGGGGCCCATCGTGTCCCAGCAGTACTTC. Translated, it gives CASSLGGPIVSQQYF.